What follows describes a single T cell receptor beta chain. The sample is drawn from a study of T-cell reconstitution after alpha-beta-depleted transplantation in children. The TCRbeta library was prepared with unique molecular identifiers. In TCRdb, the PCR reads were re-called with MiXCR into one record per CDR3 protein. Of approximately 650,000 distinct CDR3 sequences detected, around 14% appear once; the ten largest clones hold around 0.76%. The CDR3 is made up of 18 amino acids. V shed 7 bases, J shed 1 base, and the junction held 16 bases outside the gene matches. Per the germline V gene, CDR1 is GTSNPN and CDR2 is SVGIG (reference sequence).

This chain uses TRBV30 with TRBJ1-1; 12 nucleotides line up with TRBD1. This receptor was taken from a girl aged 2 to 10 with congenital amegakaryocytic thrombocytopenia, due to receive a stem cell transplant. Specimen: PBMCs, collected before TCRalphabeta/CD19-depleted stem cell transplant. The CDR3, as DNA: TGTGCCTTAGCCGGGACAGGGGGCAGACAAGACCCGAACACTGAAGCTTTCTTT. Encoded protein: CALAGTGGRQDPNTEAFF.